The 27 T cell receptor beta chains in this list originate from one sample, sequenced in a study of CD8 T cells in ankylosing spondylitis. MiXCR, applied by TCRdb to the 5' RACE reads, yields one record per CDR3 protein. The sample carries some 250,000 distinct CDR3 sequences, less than 10% recorded once. Sequencing was performed on blood, either unsorted or a sorted T cell fraction (not recorded which). Source of these receptors: a male donor with ankylosing spondylitis or in good health (not recorded which).

The CDR3 is CASSQDWGVFDATNEKLFF. CDR3 bases: TGCGCCAGCAGCCAAGATTGGGGCGTATTCGACGCAACTAATGAAAAACTGTTTTTT. The V gene is TRBV4-3, the J gene TRBJ1-4, with D maybe TRBD1 (5 bases). The CDR3 loop spans 19 amino acids. Trimming removed 0 bases from V and 0 bases from J, with 17 bases in between. Looked up from germline, CDR1 is LGHNA and CDR2 is YSLEER.

This clonotype came up many times. This chain connects TRBV4-1 to TRBJ2-1, with TRBD2 identical over 8 bases. Trimming cost V 0 bases and J 9 bases; bases outside gene matches: 4. This CDR3 region has 14 residues. The germline CDR1 and CDR2 sequences are MGHRA and YSYEKL. The CDR3 reads CASSQEGLVVEQFF. The DNA of the CDR3 is TGCGCCAGCAGCCAAGAGGGACTAGTAGTTGAGCAGTTCTTC.

The J gene is TRBJ1-3, the V gene TRBV30, with D possibly being TRBD1 (6 bases). V lost 5 bases and J 0 bases, leaving 14 bases between the germline ends. CDR1 is GTSNPN and CDR2 is SVGIG in the germline V gene (reference sequence). The CDR3 contains 15 residues. CDR3 in amino acids: CAWSRGVNSGNTIYF. CDR3 nucleotide sequence: TGTGCCTGGTCAAGGGGGGTCAACTCTGGAAACACCATATATTTT.

This clonotype was seen repeatedly, ten times or more. The chain combines TRBV27 with TRBJ1-1; D perhaps matches TRBD1 (5 bases). The V end lost 8 bases, the J end lost 0 bases, and 10 bases lay between the germline ends. Germline values: CDR1 MNHEY, CDR2 SMNVEV (reference sequence). This CDR3 contains 13 residues. CDR3 coding DNA: TGTGCCAGCCGCCAGGGCTTGAACACTGAAGCTTTCTTT. Residues: CASRQGLNTEAFF.

This clonotype was detected many times. The rearrangement uses TRBV5-1 and TRBJ2-1; TRBD2 aligns across 8 bases. V lost 4 bases and J lost 2; bases outside the gene matches: 8. The CDR3 extends over 16 amino acids. Germline V lookup: CDR1 SGHRS, CDR2 YFSETQ. The CDR3 loop is CASSPYPAGAYNEQFF. DNA of the CDR3: TGCGCCAGCAGCCCCTACCCAGCGGGGGCCTACAATGAGCAGTTCTTC.

The genes are TRBV4-1 and TRBJ2-7; 9 bases match TRBD1. The trim removed 0 bases at V and 3 bases at J, leaving 6 bases unmatched. The CDR3 contains 16 residues. Germline V gene sequence: CDR1 MGHRA, CDR2 YSYEKL. The CDR3 DNA reads TGCGCCAGCAGCCAAGAATGGGACAGGGATGACTACGAGCAGTACTTC. The encoded protein is CASSQEWDRDDYEQYF.

This clonotype was recorded many times. V usage is TRBV4-2 and J usage is TRBJ1-1; 7 bases are shared with TRBD1. With V trimmed by 2 bases and J by 1 base, 4 bases remained unmatched. The germline CDR1 and CDR2 sequences are LGHNA and YNFKEQ. This CDR3 is built from 15 residues. The CDR3 nucleotides are TGTGCCAGCAGCCAACCGGACAGGCGGAACACTGAAGCTTTCTTT. Its translation is CASSQPDRRNTEAFF.

This clonotype was seen many times. The V gene is TRBV5-6, the J gene TRBJ1-5, with D possibly TRBD1 on 6 matching bases. Trimming shortened V by 4 bases and J by 5 bases, and 10 bases separated the two germline ends. The CDR3 covers 13 residues. The germline V gene encodes CDR1 SGHDT and CDR2 YYEEEE. CDR3 DNA: TGTGCCAGCAGCCTACAGGGTTATCAGCCCCAGCATTTT. It codes for CASSLQGYQPQHF.

Ten or more counts support this clonotype. V is TRBV7-8 and J is TRBJ2-3; 12 bases line up with TRBD2. The CDR3 extends over 16 amino acids. V dropped 5 bases and J dropped 2; count of bases not matched to a gene: 5. CDR1 SGHVS and CDR2 FQNEAQ come from the germline V gene. CDR3 amino acids: CASSPSGGAHTDTQYF. CDR3 sequence (DNA): TGTGCCAGCAGCCCTAGCGGGGGGGCGCACACAGATACGCAGTATTTT.

This clonotype was found many times. The genes are TRBV29-1 and TRBJ2-5, with D hard to call. The CDR3 spans 11 residues. Trimming shortened V by 4 bases and J by 0 bases, and 3 bases separated the two germline ends. CDR1 SQVTM and CDR2 ANQGSEA come from the germline V gene. CDR3 in amino acids: CSVGYQETQYF. In DNA, the CDR3 is TGCAGCGTTGGGTACCAAGAGACCCAGTACTTC.

This clonotype was picked up many times. The rearrangement uses TRBV29-1 and TRBJ1-4; D uncertain. Between the trimmed V and J ends, which lost 4 bases and 5 bases, there was a span of 8 bases. The CDR3 spans 12 residues. Germline CDR1 is SQVTM and CDR2 is ANQGSEA. The chain's CDR3 is CSVVGFNEKLFF. CDR3 in DNA: TGCAGCGTTGTCGGGTTCAATGAAAAACTGTTTTTT.

This clonotype was found many times. The genes are TRBV29-1 and TRBJ2-3, with D unclear. From germline, CDR1 is SQVTM and CDR2 ANQGSEA. V lost 3 bases, J lost 4 bases, and 17 bases lay in between. This CDR3 is built from 15 residues. CDR3 DNA: TGCAGCGTTGATTCAAGGCGACATGGCCCAGATACGCAGTATTTT. It is translated as CSVDSRRHGPDTQYF.

A few counts support this clonotype. The chain combines TRBV21-1 with TRBJ2-5; TRBD1 is the table's D call and was not checked against the DNA. TRBV21-1 is noted as a pseudogene. The CDR3 is 13 amino acids. Here the CDR3 DNA reads TGTGCCAGCACCGGGACAGGGGTTTTGACCCAGTACTTC. This encodes CASTGTGVLTQYF.

This clonotype appeared many times. The chain combines TRBV6-5 with TRBJ1-1; D is unresolved. The CDR3 runs 14 residues. V dropped 0 bases and J dropped 0 bases, with 5 bases sitting between them. Looked up from germline, CDR1 is MNHEY and CDR2 is SVGAGI. The CDR3 DNA reads as TGTGCCAGCAGTTACTCGCCGGTGAACACTGAAGCTTTCTTT. Its protein product is CASSYSPVNTEAFF.

In its sample, this clonotype was seen many times. V and J are TRBV20-1 and TRBJ1-1, with 9 bases fitting TRBD1. This CDR3 comprises 12 residues. The germline gives CDR1 DFQATT, CDR2 SNEGSKA (reference sequence). The ends lost 5 bases at V and 4 bases at J; junction bases unmatched: 2. DNA of the CDR3: TGCAGTGCTGAGGACAGGGGCACTGAAGCTTTCTTT. Protein product: CSAEDRGTEAFF.

This clonotype came up many times. The V and J genes are TRBV12-3 or TRBV12-4 and TRBJ1-6; no clear D gene. The V and J ends lost 5 bases and 10 bases respectively, with 12 bases between them. The CDR3 is made up of 13 amino acids. CDR3 in amino acids: CASSHALRSPLHF. The CDR3, as DNA: TGTGCCAGCAGTCACGCCCTGAGGTCACCCCTCCACTTT.

This clonotype was observed at least ten times. The gene calls are TRBV7-9 and TRBJ1-5, with a tentative D call TRBD1 (5 bases). The ends were cut back, 3 bases at V and 6 bases at J, with 15 bases in the middle. This CDR3 spans 15 amino acids. Germline V gives CDR1 SEHNR, CDR2 FQNEAQ (reference sequence). This chain's CDR3 is CASSLETEWGQPQHF. For the CDR3, the DNA is TGTGCCAGCAGCTTGGAGACAGAATGGGGTCAGCCCCAGCATTTT.

At least ten counts were recorded for this clonotype. V and J are TRBV5-1 and TRBJ2-1, with 8 bases that match TRBD2. J gave up 6 bases and V 2 bases, and 7 bases lay outside the gene matches. CDR1 is SGHRS, CDR2 YFSETQ, per germline. The CDR3 length is 15 residues. The CDR3 DNA reads TGCGCCAGCAGCTTACAAGCGGGGGTTCTCAATGAGCAGTTCTTC. It encodes CASSLQAGVLNEQFF.

This clonotype was recorded many times. The chain is built from TRBV12-3 or TRBV12-4 and TRBJ2-3, with D uncertain. The CDR3 has 16 amino acids. The V end was cut by 2 bases, the J end by 2 bases, with 14 bases between. CDR3 sequence: CASSLRLADITDTQYF. The DNA for the CDR3 is TGTGCCAGCAGTTTAAGGCTTGCGGATATCACAGATACGCAGTATTTT.

This clonotype was observed at least ten times. The chain couples TRBV6-2 or TRBV6-3 to TRBJ2-1, with D hard to call. This CDR3 has 14 residues. Trimming shortened V by 0 bases and J by 2 bases, and 5 bases separated the two germline ends. Per germline, CDR1 MNHEY and CDR2 SVGEGT. This CDR3 reads CASSYSLAYNEQFF. CDR3 coding DNA: TGTGCCAGCAGTTACTCGCTGGCCTACAATGAGCAGTTCTTC.

This clonotype occurred many times. The genes are TRBV4-3 and TRBJ1-2; 7 bases map to TRBD1. From germline, CDR1 is LGHNA and CDR2 YSLEER. The length of the CDR3 is 15 residues. Unmatched junction bases numbered 6, after V lost 0 bases and J lost 5 bases. The CDR3: CASSQDRTGRYGYTF. As DNA, the CDR3 is TGCGCCAGCAGCCAAGATCGGACAGGCCGATATGGCTACACCTTC.

This clonotype has at least ten counts. The CDR3, as DNA: TGCAGTGCTAGCCCTACCGGGACAGCCGGGGCCAACGTCCTGACTTTC. Amino acid sequence: CSASPTGTAGANVLTF. The rearrangement uses TRBV20-1 and TRBJ2-6; TRBD1 aligns across 7 bases. The CDR3 has 16 residues. In germline, CDR1 is DFQATT, CDR2 SNEGSKA (reference sequence). With V trimmed by 3 bases and J by 4 bases, 9 bases remained unmatched.

The sample holds many counts of this clonotype. V gene TRBV20-1 combines with J gene TRBJ2-3; D is undetermined. The CDR3 length is 10 residues. Germline loops: CDR1 DFQATT, CDR2 SNEGSKA (reference sequence). Trimming removed 5 bases from V and 5 bases from J, with 5 bases in between. The CDR3 loop reads CSALVDTQYF. DNA of the CDR3: TGCAGTGCTCTAGTAGATACGCAGTATTTT.

The CDR3 nucleotides read TGCGCCAGCAGCCCGACGCTGGACAGGGAAGAGACCCAGTACTTC. This sequence encodes CASSPTLDREETQYF. The chain has TRBV5-1 and TRBJ2-5; TRBD1 aligns across 8 bases. The CDR3 totals 15 residues. The germline V gene encodes CDR1 SGHRS and CDR2 YFSETQ. After removal of 4 bases from V and 3 bases from J, the junction contained 8 bases not matched to a gene. Together with reference TRBV5-1 and TRBJ2-5, the CDR3 gives the full variable domain: KAGVTQTPRYLIKTRGQQVTLSCSPISGHRSVSWYQQTPGQGLQFLFEYFSETQRNKGNFPGRFSGRQFSNSRSEMNVSTLELGDSALYLCASSPTLDREETQYFGPGTRLLVL.

This clonotype appeared a few times. This chain connects TRBV5-1 to TRBJ1-6; no firm D call. Trimming took 4 bases from V and 7 from J, leaving 12 bases between them. CDR1 and CDR2 from the germline V gene are SGHRS and YFSETQ. This CDR3 has 14 residues. As DNA, the CDR3 is TGCGCCAGCAGCCTGGGTCCGGGCAATTCACCCCTCCACTTT. Protein: CASSLGPGNSPLHF.

This clonotype was recorded at least ten times. The rearrangement links TRBV27 to TRBJ2-7; D unclear. Germline V CDR1 and CDR2: MNHEY, SMNVEV (reference sequence). This CDR3 has 14 residues. V was pared by 2 bases and J by 4 bases, with 12 bases between. CDR3 loop: CASSLRSSFYEQYF. The DNA of the CDR3 is TGTGCCAGCAGTTTAAGGTCATCCTTTTACGAGCAGTACTTC.

The V gene is TRBV7-2, the J gene TRBJ2-2; no reliable D call. Trimming took off 5 bases at V and 7 bases at J, with 8 bases between the two ends. Germline CDR1 reads SGHTA; CDR2 reads FQGNSA. The CDR3 extends over 12 amino acids. CDR3 residues: CASSVTLGELFF. CDR3 DNA sequence: TGTGCCAGCAGCGTAACCCTCGGGGAGCTGTTTTTT.